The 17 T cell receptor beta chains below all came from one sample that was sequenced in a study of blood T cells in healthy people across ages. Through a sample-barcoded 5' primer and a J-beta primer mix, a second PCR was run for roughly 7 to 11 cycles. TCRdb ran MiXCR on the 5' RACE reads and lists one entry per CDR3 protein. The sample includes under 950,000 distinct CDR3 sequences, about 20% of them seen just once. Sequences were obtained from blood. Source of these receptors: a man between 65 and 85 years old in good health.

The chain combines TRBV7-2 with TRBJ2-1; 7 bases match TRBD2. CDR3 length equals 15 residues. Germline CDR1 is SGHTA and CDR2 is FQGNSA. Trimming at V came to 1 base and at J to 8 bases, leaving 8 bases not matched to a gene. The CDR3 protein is CASSLEAGDVDEQFF. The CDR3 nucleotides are TGTGCCAGCAGCTTAGAGGCGGGAGATGTCGATGAGCAGTTCTTC. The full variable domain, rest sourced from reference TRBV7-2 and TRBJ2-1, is GAGVSQSPSNKVTEKGKDVELRCDPISGHTALYWYRQSLGQGLEFLIYFQGNSAPDKSGLPSDRFSAERTGGSVSTLTIQRTQQEDSAVYLCASSLEAGDVDEQFFGPGTRLTVL.

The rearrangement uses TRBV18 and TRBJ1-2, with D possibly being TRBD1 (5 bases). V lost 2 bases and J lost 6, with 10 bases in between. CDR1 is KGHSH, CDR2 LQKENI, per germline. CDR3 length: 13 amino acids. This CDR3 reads CASSPGAEDGYTF. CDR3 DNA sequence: TGTGCCAGCTCACCAGGGGCAGAAGATGGCTACACCTTC.

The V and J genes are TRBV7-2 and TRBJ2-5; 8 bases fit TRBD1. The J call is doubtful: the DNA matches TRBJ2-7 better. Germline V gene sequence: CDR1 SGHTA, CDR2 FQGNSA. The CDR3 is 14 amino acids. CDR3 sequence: CASSLMGQDYEQYF. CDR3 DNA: TGTGCCAGCAGCTTAATGGGACAGGACTACGAGCAGTACTTC.

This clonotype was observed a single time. CDR3 residues: CASSLVTGGTEKLFF. The CDR3 nucleotides read TGTGCCAGCAGCTTAGTGACAGGGGGAACCGAAAAACTGTTTTTT. This chain links TRBV11-2 with TRBJ1-4, with TRBD1 matching over 9 bases. With V trimmed by 1 base and J by 8 bases, 5 bases remained unmatched. The CDR3 runs to 15 residues. Germline loops: CDR1 SGHAT, CDR2 FQNNGV.

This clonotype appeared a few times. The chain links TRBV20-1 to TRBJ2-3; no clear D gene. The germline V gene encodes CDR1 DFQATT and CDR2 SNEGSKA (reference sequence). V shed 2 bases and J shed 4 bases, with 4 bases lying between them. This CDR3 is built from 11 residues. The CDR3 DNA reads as TGCAGTGCTAGATTCGCAGATACGCAGTATTTT. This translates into CSARFADTQYF.

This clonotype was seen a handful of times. CDR3 in DNA: TGTGCCAGCAGCTTGGGACCAGGGGGCACGGCCGGGGAGCTGTTTTTT. Translating it yields CASSLGPGGTAGELFF. J is TRBJ2-2 and V is TRBV5-5; 8 nucleotides agree with TRBD1. Unmatched junction bases numbered 7, after V lost 0 bases and J lost 6 bases. The CDR3 length is 16 residues. CDR1 SGHKS and CDR2 YYEKEE come from the germline V gene (reference sequence).

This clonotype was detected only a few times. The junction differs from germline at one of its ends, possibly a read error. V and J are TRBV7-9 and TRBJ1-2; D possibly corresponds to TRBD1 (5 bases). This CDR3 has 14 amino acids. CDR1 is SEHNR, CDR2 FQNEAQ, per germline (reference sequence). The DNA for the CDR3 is TGTGCCAGCAGCTCCTCCGACAGTTACTATGCCTACACCTTC. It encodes CASSSSDSYYAYTF.

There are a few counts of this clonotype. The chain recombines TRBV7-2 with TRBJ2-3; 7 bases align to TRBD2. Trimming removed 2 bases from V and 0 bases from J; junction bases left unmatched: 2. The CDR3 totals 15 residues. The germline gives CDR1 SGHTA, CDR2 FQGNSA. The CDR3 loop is CASSLPTSSTDTQYF. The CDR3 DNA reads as TGTGCCAGCAGCTTACCGACTAGCAGCACAGATACGCAGTATTTT.

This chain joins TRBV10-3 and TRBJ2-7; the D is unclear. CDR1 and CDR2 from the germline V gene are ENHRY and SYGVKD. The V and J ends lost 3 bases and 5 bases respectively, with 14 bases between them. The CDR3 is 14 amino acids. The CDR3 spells CAISDFPAKDEQYF. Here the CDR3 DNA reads TGTGCCATCAGTGACTTCCCAGCAAAGGACGAGCAGTACTTC.

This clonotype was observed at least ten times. CDR3 coding DNA: TGTGCCAGCTCTCCAACCACGGGAGAGGAGCAGTACTTC. Amino acid sequence: CASSPTTGEEQYF. The rearrangement joins TRBV18 to TRBJ2-7; TRBD2 might be the D (6 bases). The CDR3 is 13 amino acids. CDR1 is KGHSH, CDR2 LQKENI, per germline. V gave up 6 bases and J gave up 7 bases, with 16 bases separating them.

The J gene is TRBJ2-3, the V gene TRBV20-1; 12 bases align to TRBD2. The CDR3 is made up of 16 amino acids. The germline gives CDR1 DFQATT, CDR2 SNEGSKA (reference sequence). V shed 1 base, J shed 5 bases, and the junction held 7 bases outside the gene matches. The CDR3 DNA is TGCAGTGCTAGAGGGCGACTAGCGGGAGATAAAGATACGCAGTATTTT. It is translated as CSARGRLAGDKDTQYF.

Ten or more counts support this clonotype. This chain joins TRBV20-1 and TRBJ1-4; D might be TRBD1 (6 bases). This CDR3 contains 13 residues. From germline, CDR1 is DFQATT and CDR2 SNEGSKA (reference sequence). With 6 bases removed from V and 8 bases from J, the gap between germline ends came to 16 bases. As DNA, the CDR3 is TGCAGTGCCGCGAACAGGGTCGGGGAAAAACTGTTTTTT. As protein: CSAANRVGEKLFF.

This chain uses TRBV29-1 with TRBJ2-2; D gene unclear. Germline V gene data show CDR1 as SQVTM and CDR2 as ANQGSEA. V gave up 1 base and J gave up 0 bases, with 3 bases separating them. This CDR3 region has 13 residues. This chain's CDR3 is CSVEGPNTGELFF. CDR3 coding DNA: TGCAGCGTTGAAGGTCCGAACACCGGGGAGCTGTTTTTT.

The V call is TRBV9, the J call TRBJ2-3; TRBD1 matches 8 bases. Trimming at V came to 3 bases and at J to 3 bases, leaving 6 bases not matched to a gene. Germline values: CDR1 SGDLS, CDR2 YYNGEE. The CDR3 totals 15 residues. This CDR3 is CASSDTGGRTDTQYF. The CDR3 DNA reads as TGTGCCAGCAGCGACACAGGGGGTCGGACAGATACGCAGTATTTT.

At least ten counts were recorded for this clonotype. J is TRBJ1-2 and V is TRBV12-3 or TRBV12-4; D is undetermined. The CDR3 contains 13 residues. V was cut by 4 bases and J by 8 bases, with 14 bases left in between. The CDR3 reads CASSYTGLEGYTF. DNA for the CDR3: TGTGCCAGCAGTTACACTGGACTGGAGGGCTACACCTTC.

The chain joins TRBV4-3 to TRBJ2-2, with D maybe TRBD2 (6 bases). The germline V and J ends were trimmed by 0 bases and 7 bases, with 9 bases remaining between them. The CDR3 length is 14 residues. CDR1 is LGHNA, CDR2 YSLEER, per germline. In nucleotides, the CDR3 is TGCGCCAGCAGCCAAGAACTAGCAGGCGGGGAGCTGTTTTTT. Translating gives CASSQELAGGELFF.

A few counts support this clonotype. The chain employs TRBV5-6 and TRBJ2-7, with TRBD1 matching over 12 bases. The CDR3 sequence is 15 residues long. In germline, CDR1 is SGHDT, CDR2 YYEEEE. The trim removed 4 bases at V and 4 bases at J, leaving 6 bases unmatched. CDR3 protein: CASSTGQGAHYEQYF. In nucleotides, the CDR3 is TGTGCCAGCAGCACGGGACAGGGGGCGCATTACGAGCAGTACTTC.